The 18 T cell receptor beta chains below come from one sample, sequenced in a study of blood T cell repertoires in COVID-19. Produced via immunoSEQ multiplex PCR; TCRdb's table is partial and in-frame only. The sample carries just under 300,000 clones, about 88% recorded once. Sequences were obtained from peripheral blood. The receptor set was obtained from a man between 65 and 79 years old with acute or convalescent COVID-19.

This clone was seen once. This chain links TRBV3-1 (or the pseudogene TRBV3-2) with TRBJ1-2; D gene unclear. This CDR3 spans 14 amino acids. V was cut by 1 base and J by 2 bases, with 8 bases left in between. Germline V gene sequence: CDR1 LGHDT, CDR2 YNNKEL (reference sequence). The CDR3 sequence: CASSQGGSNYGYTF. The CDR3 DNA follows: TGTGCCAGCAGCCAAGGAGGCAGCAACTATGGCTACACCTTC.

The J gene is TRBJ1-1, the V gene TRBV5-6; no reliable D call. Germline CDR1 reads SGHDT; CDR2 reads YYEEEE. Trimming pared 1 base from V and 0 bases from J, leaving 7 bases between. This CDR3 has 14 residues. The chain's CDR3 is CASSLKPVNTEAFF. Here the CDR3 DNA reads TGTGCCAGCAGCTTGAAACCAGTGAACACTGAAGCTTTCTTT. The variable domain in full, with the rest retrieved from reference TRBV5-6 and TRBJ1-1, is DAGVTQSPTHLIKTRGQQVTLRCSPKSGHDTVSWYQQALGQGPQFIFQYYEEEERQRGNFPDRFSGHQFPNYSSELNVNALLLGDSALYLCASSLKPVNTEAFFGQGTRLTVV.

The chain has TRBV5-4 and TRBJ2-5; 9 bases line up with TRBD1. The CDR3 loop spans 15 amino acids. The junction had 5 bases not matched to a gene; V was cut back by 4 bases and J by 1 base. The germline V gene encodes CDR1 SGHNT and CDR2 YYREEE (reference sequence). The CDR3 coding sequence is TGTGCCAGCAGCCGGGGACAGGGACCCCAAGAGACCCAGTACTTC. Translating it yields CASSRGQGPQETQYF.

The gene calls are TRBV28 and TRBJ2-7; 7 nucleotides align to TRBD2. This CDR3 region has 15 residues. Germline CDR1 MDHEN, CDR2 SYDVKM. Trimming took 6 bases from V and 2 from J; bases not matched to a gene: 10. The CDR3 sequence is CASSIGSSGTYEQYF. The CDR3 nucleotides are TGTGCCAGCAGCATCGGGTCGAGCGGGACCTACGAGCAGTACTTC.

The chain's CDR3 is CASSEQGAQGYGYTF. CDR3 in DNA: TGTGCCAGCAGCGAACAGGGGGCGCAGGGCTATGGCTACACCTTC. This chain connects TRBV9 to TRBJ1-2, with TRBD1 matching 9 bases. This CDR3 is built from 15 residues. The germline CDR1 and CDR2 sequences are SGDLS and YYNGEE. Trimming cost V 3 bases and J 4 bases; bases outside gene matches: 7.

The chain links TRBV4-2 to TRBJ2-7, with 10 bases identical to TRBD2. V shed 0 bases, J shed 10 bases, and the junction held 9 bases outside the gene matches. The CDR3 runs 15 residues. The germline gives CDR1 LGHNA, CDR2 YNFKEQ. CDR3 in DNA: TGTGCCAGCAGCCAAGATTTTTTGAGCGGGGGGGTTCAGTACTTC. It is translated as CASSQDFLSGGVQYF.

The chain uses TRBV29-1 and TRBJ2-7, with 13 bases lining up with TRBD2. There are 12 residues in the CDR3. V lost 7 bases, J lost 6 bases, and 3 bases stayed unmatched. In germline, CDR1 is SQVTM, CDR2 ANQGSEA. Here the CDR3 DNA reads TGCAGCGCCCGGACTAGCGGGAGCGAGCAGTACTTC. It translates to CSARTSGSEQYF.

The rearrangement joins TRBV5-1 to TRBJ2-3; D possibly corresponds to TRBD2 (5 bases). The CDR3 is 16 amino acids. CDR1 is SGHRS and CDR2 is YFSETQ in the germline V gene. The V end was cut by 0 bases, the J end by 2 bases, with 13 bases between. This chain's CDR3 is CASSLEASGYTDTQYF. CDR3 DNA sequence: TGCGCCAGCAGCTTGGAAGCGAGCGGCTACACAGATACGCAGTATTTT.

The chain links TRBV28 to TRBJ1-5; D perhaps matches TRBD1 (5 bases). The V and J ends lost 4 bases and 2 bases respectively, with 18 bases between them. From germline, CDR1 is MDHEN and CDR2 SYDVKM. This CDR3 region has 17 residues. The CDR3 reads CASSSSTSGGRNQPQHF. Written as DNA, the CDR3 is TGTGCCAGCAGTTCATCCACATCGGGGGGACGCAATCAGCCCCAGCATTTT.

This clone has a single count. The rearrangement uses TRBV10-3 and TRBJ2-1; 8 bases align to TRBD2. Germline V gene data show CDR1 as ENHRY and CDR2 as SYGVKD. This CDR3 comprises 18 residues. Trimming at V came to 5 bases and at J to 0 bases, leaving 12 bases not matched to a gene. The CDR3 DNA reads as TGTGCCATCAGTCCCTCGGGTCTAGCGGGTAGCTCCTACAATGAGCAGTTCTTC. As protein: CAISPSGLAGSSYNEQFF.

The chain couples TRBV21-1 to TRBJ2-5; the table gives TRBD1 as D, unverified against the DNA. TRBV21-1 has pseudogene status. The CDR3 totals 15 residues. CDR3 in amino acids: CASTPSGTIQETQYF. For the CDR3, the DNA is TGTGCCAGCACCCCCTCAGGCACAATCCAAGAGACCCAGTACTTC.

The chain couples TRBV18 to TRBJ1-5, with a possible D match to TRBD1 (6 bases). The length of the CDR3 is 14 residues. The germline V gene encodes CDR1 KGHSH and CDR2 LQKENI. Trimming pared 3 bases from V and 6 bases from J, leaving 12 bases between. CDR3 sequence: CASSPQQGIQPQHF. CDR3 DNA sequence: TGTGCCAGCTCACCTCAACAGGGAATTCAGCCCCAGCATTTT.

The chain joins TRBV10-3 to TRBJ2-3; a weak D match, TRBD1 (6 bases). Germline CDR1 is ENHRY and CDR2 is SYGVKD. The V gene lost 4 bases and the J gene lost 0 bases, with 11 bases spanning the gap. The CDR3 sequence is 15 residues long. The CDR3 loop reads CAISVGATSTDTQYF. CDR3 DNA sequence: TGTGCCATCAGTGTGGGGGCCACTAGCACAGATACGCAGTATTTT.

The gene calls are TRBV27 and TRBJ2-7, with 7 bases fitting TRBD1. The J segment lost 5 bases and the V segment lost 10 bases, leaving 8 bases of the junction unmatched. This CDR3 contains 12 residues. In germline, CDR1 is MNHEY, CDR2 SMNVEV (reference sequence). The CDR3 DNA reads as TGTGCCACTAAAGGGGGCCTGGACGAGCAGTACTTC. The encoded protein is CATKGGLDEQYF.

The CDR3 DNA reads TGTGCCAGCAGCTTAGAACTACGTGGGGGGTACATTCAGTACTTC. This encodes CASSLELRGGYIQYF. The V and J genes are TRBV7-8 and TRBJ2-4, with TRBD2 as a possible D gene (6 bases). Germline lookup yields CDR1 SGHVS and CDR2 FQNEAQ. Between the trimmed V and J ends, which lost 1 base and 8 bases, there was a span of 15 bases. The length of the CDR3 is 15 residues.

This sequence joins TRBV5-4 and TRBJ2-5; TRBD1 might be the D (5 bases). The CDR3 is 14 residues long. From germline, CDR1 is SGHNT and CDR2 YYREEE (reference sequence). Trimming removed 3 bases at V and 4 bases at J, with 13 bases between. The CDR3 coding sequence is TGTGCCAGCAGCTCGCAGGGTTGGGGAGAGACCCAGTACTTC. Translating gives CASSSQGWGETQYF.

The chain couples TRBV2 to TRBJ2-5; D is perhaps TRBD1 (5 bases). Trimming stripped 10 bases from V and 5 bases from J, with 17 bases between. The germline CDR1 and CDR2 sequences are SNHLY and FYNNEI. The CDR3 length is 13 residues. Here the CDR3 reads CATGQDSHETQYF. The CDR3 region has the DNA TGTGCCACAGGGCAAGATAGCCACGAGACCCAGTACTTC.

The chain has TRBV3-1 (or the pseudogene TRBV3-2) and TRBJ1-1, with 9 bases that match TRBD1. With 4 bases clipped from V and 6 bases from J, the junction kept 6 bases outside the gene matches. The length of the CDR3 is 14 residues. The V gene's germline CDR1 is LGHDT and CDR2 YNNKEL (reference sequence). In nucleotides, the CDR3 is TGTGCCAGCAGCCTAACAGGGGGCGCGTCTGAAGCTTTCTTT. It codes for CASSLTGGASEAFF.